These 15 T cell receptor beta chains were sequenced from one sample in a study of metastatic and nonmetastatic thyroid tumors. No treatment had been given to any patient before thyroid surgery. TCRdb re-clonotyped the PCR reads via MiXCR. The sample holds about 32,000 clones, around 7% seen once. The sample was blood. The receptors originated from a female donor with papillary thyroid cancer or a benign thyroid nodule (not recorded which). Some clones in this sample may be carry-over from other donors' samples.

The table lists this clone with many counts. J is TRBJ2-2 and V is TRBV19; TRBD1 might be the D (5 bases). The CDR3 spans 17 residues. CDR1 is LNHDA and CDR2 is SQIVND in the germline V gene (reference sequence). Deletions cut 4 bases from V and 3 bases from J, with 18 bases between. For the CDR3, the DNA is TGTGCCAGTAGTAGATCCCAAAGGGGTTCCTACACCGGGGAGCTGTTTTTT. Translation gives CASSRSQRGSYTGELFF. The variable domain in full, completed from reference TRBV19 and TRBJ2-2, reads DGGITQSPKYLFRKEGQNVTLSCEQNLNHDAMYWYRQDPGQGLRLIYYSQIVNDFQKGDIAEGYSVSREKKESFPLTVTSAQKNPTAFYLCASSRSQRGSYTGELFFGEGSRLTVL.

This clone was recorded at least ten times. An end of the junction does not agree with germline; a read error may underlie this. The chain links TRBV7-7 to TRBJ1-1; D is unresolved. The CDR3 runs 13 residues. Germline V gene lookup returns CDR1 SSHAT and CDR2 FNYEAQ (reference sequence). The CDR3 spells CASSLAKNTEAFF. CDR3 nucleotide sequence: TGTGCTAGCAGCTTAGCCAAGAACACTGAAGCTTTCTTT.

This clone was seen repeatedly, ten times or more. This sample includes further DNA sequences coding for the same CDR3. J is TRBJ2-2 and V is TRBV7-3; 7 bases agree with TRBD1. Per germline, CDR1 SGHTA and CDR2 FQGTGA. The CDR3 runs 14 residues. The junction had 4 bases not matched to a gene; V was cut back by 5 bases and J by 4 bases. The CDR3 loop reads CASSQGQPTGELFF. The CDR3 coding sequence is TGTGCCAGCAGCCAGGGACAGCCCACCGGGGAGCTGTTTTTT.

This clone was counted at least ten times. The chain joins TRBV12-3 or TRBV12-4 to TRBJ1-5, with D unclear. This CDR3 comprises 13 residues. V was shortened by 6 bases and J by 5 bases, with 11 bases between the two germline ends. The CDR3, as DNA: TGTGCCAGCAGAAGAGCTGGAGATCAGCCCCAGCATTTT. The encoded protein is CASRRAGDQPQHF.

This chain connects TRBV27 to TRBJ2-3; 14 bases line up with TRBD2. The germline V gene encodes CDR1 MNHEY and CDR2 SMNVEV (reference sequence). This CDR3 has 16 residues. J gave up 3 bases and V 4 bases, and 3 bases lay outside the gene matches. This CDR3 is CASSSRLAGGTDTQYF. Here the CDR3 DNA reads TGTGCCAGCAGTTCTAGACTAGCGGGAGGGACAGATACGCAGTATTTT.

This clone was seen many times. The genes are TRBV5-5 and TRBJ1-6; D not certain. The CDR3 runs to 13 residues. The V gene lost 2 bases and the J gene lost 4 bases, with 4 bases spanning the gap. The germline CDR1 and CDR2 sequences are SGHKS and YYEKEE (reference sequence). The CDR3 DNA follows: TGTGCCAGCAGCTTTGGTTATAATTCACCCCTCCACTTT. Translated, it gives CASSFGYNSPLHF.

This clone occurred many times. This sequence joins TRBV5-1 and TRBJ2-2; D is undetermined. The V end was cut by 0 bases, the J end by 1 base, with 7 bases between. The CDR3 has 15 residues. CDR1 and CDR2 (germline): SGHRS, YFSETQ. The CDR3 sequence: CASSLVGRNTGELFF. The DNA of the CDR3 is TGCGCCAGCAGCTTGGTGGGTAGGAACACCGGGGAGCTGTTTTTT.

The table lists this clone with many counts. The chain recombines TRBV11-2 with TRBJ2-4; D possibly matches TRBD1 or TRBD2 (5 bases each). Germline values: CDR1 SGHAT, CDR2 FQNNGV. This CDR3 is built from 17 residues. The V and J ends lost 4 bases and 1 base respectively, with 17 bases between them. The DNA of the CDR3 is TGTGCCAGCAGCTATGCACTAGGGACCGCGGCCAAAAACATTCAGTACTTC. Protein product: CASSYALGTAAKNIQYF.

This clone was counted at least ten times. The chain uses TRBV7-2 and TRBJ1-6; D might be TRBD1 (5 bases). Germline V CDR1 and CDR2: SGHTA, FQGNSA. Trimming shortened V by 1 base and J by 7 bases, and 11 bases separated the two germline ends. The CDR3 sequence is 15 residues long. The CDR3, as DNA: TGTGCCAGCAGCTTAGTCGGGGGGGGGAATTCACCCCTCCACTTT. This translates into CASSLVGGGNSPLHF.

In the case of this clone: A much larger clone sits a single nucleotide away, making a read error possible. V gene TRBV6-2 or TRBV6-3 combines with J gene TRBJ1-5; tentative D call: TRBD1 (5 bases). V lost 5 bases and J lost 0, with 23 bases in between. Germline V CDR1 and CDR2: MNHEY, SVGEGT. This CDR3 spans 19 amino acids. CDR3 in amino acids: CASSRPRGTSIYSNQPQHF. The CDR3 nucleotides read TGTGCCAGCAGTCGGCCGAGAGGGACTTCGATCTATAGCAATCAGCCCCAGCATTTT.

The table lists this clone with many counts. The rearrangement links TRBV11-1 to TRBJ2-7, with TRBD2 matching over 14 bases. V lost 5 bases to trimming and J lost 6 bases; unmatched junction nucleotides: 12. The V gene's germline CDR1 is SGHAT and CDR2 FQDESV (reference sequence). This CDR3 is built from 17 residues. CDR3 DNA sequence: TGTGCCAGCAGCCCGAGACTAGCGGGAGGGCCTCTGGGCGAGCAGTACTTC. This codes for CASSPRLAGGPLGEQYF. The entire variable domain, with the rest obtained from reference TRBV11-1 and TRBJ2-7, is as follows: EAEVAQSPRYKITEKSQAVAFWCDPISGHATLYWYRQILGQGPELLVQFQDESVVDDSQLPKDRFSAERLKGVDSTLKIQPAELGDSAMYLCASSPRLAGGPLGEQYFGPGTRLTVT.

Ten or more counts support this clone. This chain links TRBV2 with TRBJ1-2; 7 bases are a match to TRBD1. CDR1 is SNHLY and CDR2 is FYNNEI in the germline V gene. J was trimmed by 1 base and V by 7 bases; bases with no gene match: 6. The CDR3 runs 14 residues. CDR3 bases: TGTGCCAGCACCTCGGACAGGAGTAACTATGGCTACACCTTC. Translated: CASTSDRSNYGYTF.

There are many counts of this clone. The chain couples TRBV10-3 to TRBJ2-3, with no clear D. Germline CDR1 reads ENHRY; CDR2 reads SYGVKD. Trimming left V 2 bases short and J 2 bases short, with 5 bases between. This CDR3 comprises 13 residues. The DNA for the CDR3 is TGTGCCATCAGTGAGGTTGACACAGATACGCAGTATTTT. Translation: CAISEVDTDTQYF.

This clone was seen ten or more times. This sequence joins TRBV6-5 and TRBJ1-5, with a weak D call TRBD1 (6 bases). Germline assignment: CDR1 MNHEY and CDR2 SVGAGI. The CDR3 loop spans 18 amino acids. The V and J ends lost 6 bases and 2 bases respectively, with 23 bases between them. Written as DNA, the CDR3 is TGTGCCAGCAGCCCCGAACAGGGAGACGGTGGGGGCAATCAGCCCCAGCATTTT. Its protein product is CASSPEQGDGGGNQPQHF.

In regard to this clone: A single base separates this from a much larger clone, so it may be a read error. The CDR3 loop is CASSLGLPGGGLETQYF. CDR3 bases: TGTGCCAGCAGCCTGGGACTACCGGGAGGGGGTTTGGAGACCCAGTACTTC. The chain combines TRBV7-3 with TRBJ2-5, with 8 bases fitting TRBD2. The J segment lost 5 bases and the V segment lost 5 bases, leaving 16 bases of the junction unmatched. This CDR3 comprises 17 residues. The germline gives CDR1 SGHTA, CDR2 FQGTGA.